This T cell receptor beta chain was obtained from a study of blood T cell repertoires in COVID-19. Study summary: Sample material is recorded as cDNA or gDNA derived from T cells, B-cell-depleted T cells, or PBMCs.

Method: immunoSEQ multiplex PCR; TCRdb's copy keeps in-frame clones and lacks some. The sample consists of 280,000 or so clones, approximately 86% of them appearing once. The CDR3 extends over 14 amino acids. Germline assignment: CDR1 LNHDA and CDR2 SQIVND (reference sequence). V was pared by 3 bases and J by 16 bases, with 12 bases of the junction left unmatched. The sequenced sample consisted of peripheral blood. This chain links TRBV19 with TRBJ1-6; 7 positions agree with TRBD1. The sequence was collected from a man between 18 and 29 years old with active or convalescent COVID-19. This chain's CDR3 is CASSISRTGGSLHF. The DNA for the CDR3 is TGTGCCAGTAGTATCTCACGGACAGGTGGATCTCTCCACTTT.